This T cell receptor (beta chain) derives from a study of cytomegalovirus exposure and HLA in healthy donors. Study context: Earlier sequencing of 200 million or so T cells yielded around 100 million unique TCR beta sequences. Findings and limits, study-wide: Presence/absence analyses treated sequencing depth as roughly uniform across donors.

PCR was performed using 60 Vbeta and 13 Jbeta primers. Measured with immunoSEQ multiplex PCR; TCRdb has only the in-frame clones, and not every one. The sample includes more than 95,000 clones, around 68% of them seen just once. Note on this clone: The antigen remains undetermined.

From germline, CDR1 is SNHLY and CDR2 FYNNEI. The CDR3 spans 15 residues. The V segment lost 2 bases and the J segment 11 bases; nucleotides outside the gene matches: 10. The TCR comes from a man in his forties in good health and CMV-seropositive. The chain employs TRBV2 and TRBJ2-3, with 10 bases identical to TRBD2. Sequencing input: PBMCs. The CDR3 protein is CASSEFSGRPLEQYF. CDR3 DNA sequence: TGTGCCAGCAGTGAATTTAGCGGGAGGCCCCTCGAGCAGTATTTT. The whole variable domain, filled in from reference TRBV2 and TRBJ2-3, reads EPEVTQTPSHQVTQMGQEVILRCVPISNHLYFYWYRQILGQKVEFLVSFYNNEISEKSEIFDDQFSVERPDGSNFTLKIRSTKLEDSAMYFCASSEFSGRPLEQYFGPGTRLTVL.